This T cell receptor (beta chain) originates from a study of T cells in Graves' hyperthyroidism and ophthalmopathy. This clonotype showed up many times. Researchers amplified the TCR beta CDR3 regions from RNA transcripts. HTBI primers drove first-round RT-PCR of the TCR CDR3. Each CDR3 protein is one row after TCRdb ran MiXCR on the multiplex PCR reads. Of 550,000 to 850,000 distinct CDR3 sequences in the sample, around 20% were seen once. Patients showing uncontrolled infection, other autoimmune disease, pregnancy or lactation were ineligible. Germline V gives CDR1 SGHVS, CDR2 FQNEAQ. Trimming cost V 5 bases and J 1 base; bases outside gene matches: 7. CDR3 length equals 15 residues.

The clonotype was recovered from a woman aged 50 to 60 with Graves' hyperthyroidism that later progressed to Graves' ophthalmopathy. The sequencing sample was made of blood. The chain joins TRBV7-8 to TRBJ2-7; 8 nucleotides align to TRBD1. CDR3 nucleotides: TGTGCCAGCAGCCTCACCGACAGGGGTTCCTACGAGCAGTACTTC. Its translation: CASSLTDRGSYEQYF.